Below are 17 T cell receptor beta chains sequenced from a single sample in a study of tumor T cells in aggressive B-cell lymphoma. Sequencing used immunoSEQ multiplex PCR; TCRdb keeps in-frame clones, though not all of them. The sample has over a thousand clones; 92% are singletons. The sample consisted of tumor tissue. These receptors originate from an adult with diffuse large B cell lymphoma.

The chain carries TRBV7-5 and TRBJ2-7; no DNA check was done on the table's D call, TRBD2. TRBV7-5 is a pseudogene. CDR3 length: 15 amino acids. CDR3 sequence reads: CARNVGTSGRSEQYF. As DNA, the CDR3 is TGTGCCAGAAACGTCGGGACTAGCGGGAGAAGCGAGCAGTACTTC.

The chain has TRBV5-1 and TRBJ2-5, with D possibly matching TRBD2 (6 bases). Germline CDR1 SGHRS, CDR2 YFSETQ. The CDR3 covers 14 residues. V lost 4 bases, J lost 2 bases, and 12 bases lay in between. CDR3 nucleotides: TGCGCCAGCAGCGACCCGACTAGTCAAGAGACCCAGTACTTC. Translated: CASSDPTSQETQYF.

This chain connects TRBV27 to TRBJ2-1, with 7 bases aligning to TRBD1. The CDR3 is 15 residues long. The germline V gene encodes CDR1 MNHEY and CDR2 SMNVEV (reference sequence). With V trimmed by 2 bases and J by 7 bases, 8 bases remained unmatched. This CDR3 is CASSLMGQTRNEQFF. The CDR3 DNA reads TGTGCCAGCAGTTTAATGGGACAGACCCGAAATGAGCAGTTCTTC.

The genes are TRBV4-1 and TRBJ1-5; D is perhaps TRBD1 (6 bases). The CDR3 contains 17 residues. Germline V lookup: CDR1 MGHRA, CDR2 YSYEKL. Trimming cost V 0 bases and J 0 bases, with 12 bases left between them. Written as DNA, the CDR3 is TGCGCCAGCAGCCAAGAGGGGTGGGGGCTTAGCAATCAGCCCCAGCATTTT. Amino acid sequence: CASSQEGWGLSNQPQHF.

The chain uses TRBV9 and TRBJ2-1, with 10 bases that match TRBD2. The CDR3 has 15 residues. The germline gives CDR1 SGDLS, CDR2 YYNGEE. V lost 1 base to trimming and J lost 7 bases; unmatched junction nucleotides: 5. The chain's CDR3 is CASSVSGRAGNEQFF. The CDR3 bases are TGTGCCAGCAGCGTAAGCGGGAGGGCCGGTAATGAGCAGTTCTTC.

This chain links TRBV9 with TRBJ2-2, with a possible D match to TRBD2 (5 bases). V lost 0 bases and J lost 2, with 11 bases in between. The germline V gene encodes CDR1 SGDLS and CDR2 YYNGEE. The CDR3 length is 16 residues. The CDR3 DNA sequence: TGTGCCAGCAGCGTAGGAGGGATATCCAACACCGGGGAGCTGTTTTTT. Protein product: CASSVGGISNTGELFF.

The sample holds one count of this clone. The chain combines TRBV2 with TRBJ2-7, with D possibly TRBD2 on 5 matching bases. Deletions cut 10 bases from V and 0 bases from J, with 7 bases between. CDR3 length: 11 residues. The germline CDR1 and CDR2 sequences are SNHLY and FYNNEI. This chain's CDR3 is CATRDSYEQYF. CDR3 nucleotide sequence: TGTGCCACGAGGGACTCCTACGAGCAGTACTTC.

The chain recombines TRBV25-1 with TRBJ2-3, with a possible D match to TRBD2 (6 bases). The CDR3 length is 16 residues. Germline V gene sequence: CDR1 MGHDK, CDR2 SYGVNS. Trimming removed 8 bases at V and 0 bases at J, with 18 bases between. The DNA for the CDR3 is TGTGCCAGCTCCCCGGAGGGAGAAGGGAGCACAGATACGCAGTATTTT. It is translated as CASSPEGEGSTDTQYF.

In this sample, this clone turned up a few times. The chain employs TRBV7-3 and TRBJ2-1; maybe TRBD2 (6 bases). This CDR3 is built from 14 residues. Germline V gives CDR1 SGHTA, CDR2 FQGTGA. Trimming removed 4 bases from V and 8 bases from J, with 15 bases in between. The chain's CDR3 is CASSSIGGSDEQFF. The CDR3 nucleotides are TGTGCCAGCAGCTCGATTGGAGGGAGCGATGAGCAGTTCTTC.

The chain recombines TRBV7-3 with TRBJ2-1; weak D call: TRBD1 (7 bases). The CDR3 covers 15 residues. Trimming cost V 5 bases and J 12 bases, with 23 bases left between them. Per germline, CDR1 SGHTA and CDR2 FQGTGA. The CDR3 region is CASSLSPMQGGRQFF. The CDR3, as DNA: TGTGCCAGCAGCCTTAGCCCTATGCAGGGGGGAAGGCAGTTCTTC.

The rearrangement links TRBV7-9 to TRBJ2-3, with TRBD1 matching 10 bases. There are 14 residues in the CDR3. V was clipped by 5 bases and J by 6 bases; unmatched bases: 5. Germline values: CDR1 SEHNR, CDR2 FQNEAQ (reference sequence). CDR3 region: CASSKVDRGDTQYF. The CDR3 coding sequence is TGTGCCAGCAGCAAAGTGGACAGGGGGGATACGCAGTATTTT.

This chain connects TRBV27 to TRBJ2-3, with a tentative D call TRBD2 (5 bases). V was pared by 5 bases and J by 0 bases, with 12 bases between. CDR1 and CDR2 from the germline V gene are MNHEY and SMNVEV (reference sequence). CDR3 length equals 15 residues. The CDR3 DNA reads as TGTGCCAGCAGTCTCTTAGCGCGCAGCACAGATACGCAGTATTTT. It yields the protein CASSLLARSTDTQYF.

The chain employs TRBV5-6 and TRBJ2-7, with D hard to call. Germline CDR1 SGHDT, CDR2 YYEEEE. Trimming left V 2 bases short and J 1 base short, with 7 bases between. The CDR3 runs to 13 residues. This CDR3 is CASSFGVSYEQYF. The CDR3 nucleotides are TGTGCCAGCAGCTTTGGAGTGTCCTACGAGCAGTACTTC.

The CDR3 DNA reads as TGTGCCAGCATCTCTTGGGAGGGCCCGAGGAACGAGCAGTACTTC. Translation gives CASISWEGPRNEQYF. The chain links TRBV11-2 to TRBJ2-7; 7 positions agree with TRBD2. The junction had 14 bases not matched to a gene; V was cut back by 7 bases and J by 5 bases. The germline V gene has CDR1 SGHAT and CDR2 FQNNGV. The CDR3 is 15 amino acids.

This clone was counted once. This rearrangement joins TRBV28 to TRBJ2-5, with D perhaps given as TRBD1 or TRBD2 (5 bases each). The tail of the sequence fits TRBJ2-7 better, so the J call may be wrong. Per germline, CDR1 MDHEN and CDR2 SYDVKM. CDR3 length: 12 residues. CDR3: CASSLGGYEQYF. The CDR3, as DNA: TGTGCCAGCAGTTTAGGGGGCTACGAGCAGTACTTC.

The V call is TRBV5-1, the J call TRBJ2-7; no definite D call. The germline V and J ends were trimmed by 4 bases and 0 bases, with 5 bases remaining between them. The germline gives CDR1 SGHRS, CDR2 YFSETQ. This CDR3 is 12 amino acids long. The CDR3 nucleotides are TGCGCCAGCAGCGGAGACTCCTACGAGCAGTACTTC. Translating it yields CASSGDSYEQYF.

The chain employs TRBV7-2 and TRBJ2-7; maybe TRBD1 (5 bases). The V and J ends lost 5 bases and 2 bases respectively, with 13 bases between them. CDR1 and CDR2 from the germline V gene are SGHTA and FQGNSA. This CDR3 spans 14 amino acids. In nucleotides, the CDR3 is TGTGCCAGCAGCCCAAAGGCAGGGACCTACGAGCAGTACTTC. Protein: CASSPKAGTYEQYF.